The clone carrying this T cell receptor (beta chain) has only one observation. As yet, its antigen is unknown. The protocol was immunoSEQ multiplex PCR, while the TCRdb copy is restricted to in-frame clones and leaves out a portion. This sample has 34,000 or so clones, with about 90% found just once. This sample was included in a study of PD-1 blockade in classical Hodgkin lymphoma. Noted time point: cycle 4 day 1 (C4D1), after five to seven weeks of nivolumab. Relapse after autologous stem cell transplantation occurred in every patient, and brentuximab vedotin exposure varied. Magnetic negative selection purified CD4+ T cells from thawed PBMCs. Trimming shortened V by 2 bases and J by 0 bases, and 7 bases separated the two germline ends. CDR3 length: 14 amino acids. Germline V gene sequence: CDR1 KGHSY, CDR2 FQNENV. Study conclusions and caveats: Relapsed/refractory patients reportedly had lower baseline diversity than newly diagnosed patients. Complete responders showed a baseline diversity that resembled the diversity of newly diagnosed patients.

The sequence derives from a human donor with classical Hodgkin lymphoma. The J gene is TRBJ1-2, the V gene TRBV16; D is unresolved. The source material was CD4+ T cells from blood, sampled before the fourth cycle of nivolumab. In DNA form, the CDR3 reads TGTGCCAGCAGCCAAGAGGCTACTAACTATGGCTACACCTTC. This gives the protein CASSQEATNYGYTF.